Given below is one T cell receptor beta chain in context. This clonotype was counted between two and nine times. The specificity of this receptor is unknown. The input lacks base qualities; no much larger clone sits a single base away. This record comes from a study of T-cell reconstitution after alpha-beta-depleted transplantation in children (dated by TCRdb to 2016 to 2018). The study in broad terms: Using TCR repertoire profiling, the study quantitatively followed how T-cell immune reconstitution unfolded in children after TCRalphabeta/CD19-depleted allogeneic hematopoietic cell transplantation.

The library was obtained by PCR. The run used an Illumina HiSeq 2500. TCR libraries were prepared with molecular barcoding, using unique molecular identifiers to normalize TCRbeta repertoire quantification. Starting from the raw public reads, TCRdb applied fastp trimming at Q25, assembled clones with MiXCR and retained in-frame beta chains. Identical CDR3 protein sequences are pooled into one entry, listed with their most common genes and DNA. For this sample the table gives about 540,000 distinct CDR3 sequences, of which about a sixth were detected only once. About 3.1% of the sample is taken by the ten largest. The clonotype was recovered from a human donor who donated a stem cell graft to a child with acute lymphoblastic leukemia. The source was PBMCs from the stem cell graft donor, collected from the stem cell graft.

The CDR3 protein is CATRTGRNGYTF. The DNA sequence is as follows: TGTGCCACCCGGACAGGGCGGAATGGCTACACCTTC. Recombination connected TRBV12-3 or TRBV12-4 to TRBJ1-2, with 8 bases in between that match TRBD1. The germline V end is reduced by 10 bases and the J end by 6 bases; junction bases left unmatched: 7. From the cysteine through the phenylalanine, the CDR3 covers 12 amino acids. The entry retains the CDR3 DNA only, 36 bases that are in frame from base 1.